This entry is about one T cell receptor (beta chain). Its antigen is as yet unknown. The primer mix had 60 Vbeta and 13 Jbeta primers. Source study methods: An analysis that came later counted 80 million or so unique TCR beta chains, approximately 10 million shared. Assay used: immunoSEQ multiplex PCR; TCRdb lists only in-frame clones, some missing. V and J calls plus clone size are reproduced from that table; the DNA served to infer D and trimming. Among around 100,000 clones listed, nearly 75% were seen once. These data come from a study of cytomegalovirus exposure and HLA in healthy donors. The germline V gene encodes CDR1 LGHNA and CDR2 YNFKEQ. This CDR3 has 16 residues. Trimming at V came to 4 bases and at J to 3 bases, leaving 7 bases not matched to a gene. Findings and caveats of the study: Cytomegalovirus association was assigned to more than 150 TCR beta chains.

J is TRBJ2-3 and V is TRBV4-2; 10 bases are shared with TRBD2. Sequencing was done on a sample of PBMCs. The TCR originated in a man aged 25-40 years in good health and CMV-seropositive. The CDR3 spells CASSPFTSGITDTQYF. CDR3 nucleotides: TGTGCCAGCAGCCCCTTTACTAGCGGGATTACAGATACGCAGTATTTT.